The sequence of this T cell receptor (beta chain) was determined in a study of blood T cells in healthy people across ages. The CDR3 extends over 15 amino acids. Trimming took 3 bases from V and 3 from J; bases not matched to a gene: 6. Germline CDR1 reads SGHTA; CDR2 reads FQGNSA. Alongside a J-beta primer mix, a sample-barcoded 5' primer served in a second PCR lasting roughly 6 to 12 cycles. TCRdb passed the 5' RACE reads through MiXCR, listing each CDR3 protein once. The sample lists some 690,000 distinct CDR3 sequences; 22% were seen once. This rearrangement joins TRBV7-2 to TRBJ1-2; TRBD1 matches 8 bases. The sample comprised blood. This receptor was obtained from a man in his sixties or seventies in good health. The CDR3 is CASSFSGGTDYGYTF. For the CDR3, the DNA is TGTGCCAGCAGCTTCTCAGGGGGCACGGACTATGGCTACACCTTC.